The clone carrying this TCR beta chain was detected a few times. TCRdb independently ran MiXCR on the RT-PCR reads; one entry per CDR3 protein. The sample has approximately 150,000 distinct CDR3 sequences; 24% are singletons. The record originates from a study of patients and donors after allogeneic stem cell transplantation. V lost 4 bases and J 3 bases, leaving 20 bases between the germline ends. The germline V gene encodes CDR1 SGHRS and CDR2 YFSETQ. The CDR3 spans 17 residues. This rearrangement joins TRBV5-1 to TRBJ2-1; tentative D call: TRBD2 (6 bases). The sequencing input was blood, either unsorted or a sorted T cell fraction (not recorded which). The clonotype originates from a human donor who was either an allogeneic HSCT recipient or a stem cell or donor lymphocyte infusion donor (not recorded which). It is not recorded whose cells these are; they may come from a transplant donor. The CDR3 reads CASSRARGRNSYNEQFF. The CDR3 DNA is TGCGCCAGCAGCCGGGCTCGGGGGAGGAACAGCTACAATGAGCAGTTCTTC.